These 9 T cell receptor beta chains came from one sample sequenced in a study of T cells expressing NK-cell markers. TCRdb derives one entry per CDR3 protein from the 5' RACE reads, leaving out DNA. Its clone listing holds roughly 450,000 distinct CDR3 sequences. Sequences were obtained from blood T cells: a sorted CD56 or NKG2C T cell subset, CD4+ or CD8+ T cells, or bulk PBMC T cells (not recorded which). Receptors originate from a woman in her fifties or sixties in good health.

The V and J genes are TRBV7-6 and TRBJ2-7. Per germline, CDR1 SGHVS and CDR2 FNYEAQ. CDR3 length: 14 amino acids. CDR3 sequence reads: CASSLGATTYEQYF.

V is TRBV5-1 and J is TRBJ2-1; the TCRdb call, TRBD2, lacks DNA for checking. CDR3 length: 15 amino acids. Germline CDR1 is SGHRS and CDR2 is YFSETQ. The CDR3 is CASSLAQREGDEQFF.

The chain joins TRBV20-1 to TRBJ2-5; lacking DNA, the TRBD2 call made by TCRdb goes unchecked. Germline CDR1 DFQATT, CDR2 SNEGSKA (reference sequence). This CDR3 region has 14 residues. CDR3: CSARDPRTPGTQYF.

The genes are TRBV6-6 and TRBJ2-3; the D gene TCRdb calls, TRBD1, cannot be checked with no DNA. CDR3 size: 15 residues. Germline values: CDR1 MNHNY, CDR2 SVGAGI (reference sequence). CDR3 residues: CASGQTGSSTDTQYF.

The chain links TRBV19 to TRBJ2-3. The germline gives CDR1 LNHDA, CDR2 SQIVND (reference sequence). There are 14 residues in the CDR3. CDR3 amino acids: CASSKVTGTDTQYF.

The chain couples TRBV12-3 or TRBV12-4 to TRBJ2-1; checking the TCRdb D call of TRBD2 is not possible without DNA. The CDR3 length is 13 residues. CDR3 protein: CASGRIPYNEQFF.

The chain employs TRBV2 and TRBJ2-2; TCRdb's assignment of TRBD1 cannot be checked, as there is no DNA. The CDR3 runs to 15 residues. Germline V gives CDR1 SNHLY, CDR2 FYNNEI. The CDR3 protein is CARGPKIMNTGELFF.

The V call is TRBV24-1, the J call TRBJ2-2; checking the TCRdb D call of TRBD1 is not possible without DNA. The CDR3 extends over 16 amino acids. Germline V gene lookup returns CDR1 KGHDR and CDR2 SFDVKD. CDR3 loop: CATSDPGQGFTGELFF.

V gene TRBV9 combines with J gene TRBJ2-5; TCRdb proposes TRBD2, but this gene call is untestable without DNA. CDR1 is SGDLS, CDR2 YYNGEE, per germline. The CDR3 runs to 16 residues. This CDR3 is CASSVAASGRSETQYF.